This is a list of T cell receptor beta chains from one sample in a study of OX40 agonist ivuxolimab in advanced cancers. The table came from immunoSEQ multiplex PCR; TCRdb's copy has only in-frame clones and leaves some out. The profile shows 15,000 to 20,000 clones, around 64% of them singletons. The sequenced sample was CD4+ or CD8+ T cells sorted from blood, obtained in a trial of the OX40 agonist ivuxolimab. The receptor source for this set is an adult with an advanced solid tumor such as melanoma, head and neck, liver or kidney cancer. CDR3s include the opening cysteine and the closing phenylalanine or tryptophan. D genes are given only for firm matches. Only part of the rows carry a size: once, few, many, or a class if the clone is expanded.

D gene | J gene | clone size | V gene | CDR3 protein | CDR3 DNA
. | TRBJ2-5 | . | TRBV5-6 | CASSLGGPQYF | TGTGCCAGCAGCTTGGGGGGGCCCCAGTACTTC
. | TRBJ2-7 | medium-sized | TRBV19 | CASSSPGAGSYEQYF | TGTGCCAGCTCCAGTCCGGGCGCGGGCTCCTACGAGCAGTACTTC
TRBD1 | TRBJ1-2 | . | TRBV15 | CATSRDGQGYGYTF | TGTGCCACCAGCAGAGACGGACAGGGCTATGGCTACACCTTC
. | TRBJ1-2 | . | TRBV27 | CASSLRINYGYTF | TGTGCCAGCAGTTTACGGATTAACTATGGCTACACCTTC
. | TRBJ2-3 | . | TRBV5-1 | CASSPGHSTDTQYF | TGCGCCAGCAGCCCGGGACACAGCACAGATACGCAGTATTTT
. | TRBJ2-3 | . | TRBV27 | CASSWSGLDTQYF | TGTGCCAGCAGTTGGTCAGGGTTAGATACGCAGTATTTT
. | TRBJ1-6 | medium-sized | TRBV27 | CASSPGSGFPLHF | TGTGCCAGCAGTCCCGGGTCAGGCTTCCCCCTCCACTTT
TRBD1 | TRBJ2-7 | . | TRBV7-9 | CASSLTGERYEQYF | TGTGCCAGCAGCTTGACAGGGGAGCGTTACGAGCAGTACTTC
. | TRBJ2-1 | . | TRBV13 | CASSLGGRVNEQFF | TGTGCCAGCAGCCTCGGGGGCCGGGTAAATGAGCAGTTCTTC
TRBD1 | TRBJ1-2 | . | TRBV7-9 | CASFFPMTGGDYGYTF | TGTGCCAGCTTTTTTCCAATGACAGGGGGCGACTATGGCTACACCTTC
TRBD2 | TRBJ2-2 | . | TRBV29-1 | CSVESGDRNTGELFF | TGCAGCGTTGAAAGCGGGGATAGGAACACCGGGGAGCTGTTTTTT
TRBD2 | TRBJ2-3 | . | TRBV15 | CATSWGLAGGLGDTQYF | TGTGCCACCAGCTGGGGACTAGCGGGGGGCCTCGGGGATACGCAGTATTTT
. | TRBJ1-2 | . | TRBV7-9 | CASSLGRNYGYTF | TGTGCCAGCAGCTTGGGGAGGAACTATGGCTACACCTTC
. | TRBJ2-4 | . | TRBV4-2 | CASREQVLGSKNIQYF | TGTGCCAGCAGGGAACAGGTTCTAGGGTCAAAAAACATTCAGTACTTC
. | TRBJ1-6 | few | TRBV2 | CASSEADLGDERSPLHF | TGTGCCAGCAGTGAAGCGGACCTAGGGGATGAGCGTTCACCCCTCCACTTT
TRBD2 | TRBJ2-1 | . | TRBV2 | CASSPRGLAGGREQFF | TGTGCCAGCAGTCCCAGGGGACTAGCGGGGGGGCGTGAGCAGTTCTTC
. | TRBJ2-7 | . | TRBV27 | CASSLGSFYEQYF | TGTGCCAGCAGTTTGGGCAGTTTCTACGAGCAGTACTTC
. | TRBJ2-1 | . | TRBV7-6 | CASSPSPNEQFF | TGTGCCAGCAGCCCTTCCCCCAATGAGCAGTTCTTC
. | TRBJ1-4 | . | TRBV7-6 | CASSLMGGNEKLFF | TGTGCCAGCAGCTTAATGGGGGGGAATGAAAAACTGTTTTTT
. | TRBJ2-3 | . | TRBV11-3 | CASSLAGPADTQYF | TGTGCCAGCAGCTTAGCGGGCCCAGCAGATACGCAGTATTTT
TRBD2 | TRBJ2-1 | . | TRBV6-1 | CASSLTSGGAVEQFF | TGTGCCAGCAGTCTCACTAGCGGGGGGGCCGTAGAGCAGTTCTTC
. | TRBJ2-2 | . | TRBV6-5 | CASSYSYRVTGELFF | TGTGCCAGCAGTTACTCCTACAGGGTCACCGGGGAGCTGTTTTTT
. | TRBJ1-1 | . | TRBV9 | CASREFRTEEAFF | TGTGCCAGCAGAGAATTCCGGACGGAAGAAGCTTTCTTT
TRBD2 | TRBJ2-4 | . | TRBV7-2 | CASSRGTSGVKNIQYF | TGTGCCAGCAGCCGGGGGACTAGCGGGGTTAAAAACATTCAGTACTTC
. | TRBJ1-2 | . | TRBV29-1 | CSGRGLQGYTF | TGCAGCGGGCGGGGTCTGCAGGGTTACACCTTC
. | TRBJ2-3 | . | TRBV13 | CASSQTYTDTQYF | TGTGCCAGCAGCCAAACCTACACAGATACGCAGTATTTT
. | TRBJ2-5 | once | TRBV25-1 | CASRSSEETQYF | TGTGCCAGCAGGTCTAGCGAAGAGACCCAGTACTTC
TRBD1 | TRBJ1-5 | . | TRBV5-8 | CASSQDQGVGQPQHF | TGTGCCAGCAGCCAAGATCAGGGGGTTGGCCAGCCCCAGCATTTT
TRBD2 | TRBJ2-7 | few | TRBV6-1 | CASRFPGGTNEQYF | TGTGCCAGCAGGTTTCCGGGAGGGACTAACGAGCAGTACTTC